The 25 T cell receptor beta chains in this list originate from one sample, sequenced in a study of T cells in Graves' hyperthyroidism and ophthalmopathy. The investigators amplified TCR beta CDR3 regions from RNA transcripts. Initially, a first-round RT-PCR of the TCR CDR3 employed the HTBI primer set. One entry per CDR3 protein, called by TCRdb with MiXCR from the multiplex PCR reads. Of roughly 380,000 distinct CDR3 sequences in the sample, over 15% were seen once. Sequencing was done on a sample of blood. The origin of the receptors is a woman between 18 and 29 years old with Graves' hyperthyroidism.

Only a few counts were recorded for this clonotype. V usage is TRBV2 and J usage is TRBJ1-2; no reliable D call. Germline CDR1 reads SNHLY; CDR2 reads FYNNEI. CDR3 length: 13 residues. V was trimmed by 7 bases and J by 3 bases, leaving 12 bases between them. The CDR3 DNA reads as TGTGCCAGCATTGAGGACTATGACTATGGCTACACCTTC. Its translation: CASIEDYDYGYTF.

This clonotype was seen ten or more times. The chain joins TRBV5-1 to TRBJ1-1, with a tentative D call TRBD1 (5 bases). With 3 bases removed from V and 2 bases from J, the gap between germline ends came to 11 bases. The CDR3 loop spans 14 amino acids. Per the germline V gene, CDR1 is SGHRS and CDR2 is YFSETQ. The CDR3 nucleotides are TGCGCCAGCAGCTCGGGGACCCGTAACACTGAAGCTTTCTTT. This gives the protein CASSSGTRNTEAFF.

In nucleotides, the CDR3 is TGTGCCAGCTTCACCACCTCTGAAGCTTTCTTT. Translated: CASFTTSEAFF. This chain connects TRBV18 to TRBJ1-1; D gene unclear. The CDR3 length is 11 residues. The germline V gene encodes CDR1 KGHSH and CDR2 LQKENI. Trimming took off 7 bases at V and 6 bases at J, with 9 bases between the two ends.

This clonotype was detected ten times or more. The rearrangement uses TRBV10-1 and TRBJ2-7; possibly TRBD1 or TRBD2 for D (5 bases each). The V end was cut by 8 bases, the J end by 6 bases, with 29 bases between. The CDR3 consists of 17 residues. CDR1 is WNHNN, CDR2 SYGVQD, per germline (reference sequence). The CDR3 DNA sequence: TGCGCCAGCCCAAGGGACGGGAACAAGGGTGGGGCTTGCGAGCAGTACTTC. Translating it yields CASPRDGNKGGACEQYF.

In its sample, this clonotype was seen many times. CDR3: CASSIVAGGTEAFF. Written as DNA, the CDR3 is TGTGCCAGTAGTATAGTAGCGGGGGGCACTGAAGCTTTCTTT. The chain is built from TRBV19 and TRBJ1-1; weak D call: TRBD1 (5 bases). Germline loops: CDR1 LNHDA, CDR2 SQIVND (reference sequence). The CDR3 contains 14 residues. Deletions cut 1 base from V and 4 bases from J, with 10 bases between.

The chain joins TRBV20-1 to TRBJ2-7; TRBD2 might be the D (6 bases). The V gene's germline CDR1 is DFQATT and CDR2 SNEGSKA (reference sequence). Trimming shortened V by 5 bases and J by 5 bases, and 25 bases separated the two germline ends. The CDR3 is 16 amino acids. CDR3 protein: CSAYAGSGLASDEQYF. CDR3 nucleotides: TGCAGTGCTTACGCAGGGTCTGGGTTAGCTAGCGACGAGCAGTACTTC.

A few counts support this clonotype. The chain joins TRBV27 to TRBJ1-1; tentatively, D is TRBD1 (5 bases). This CDR3 spans 14 amino acids. Deletions cut 2 bases from V and 3 bases from J, with 10 bases between. Looked up from germline, CDR1 is MNHEY and CDR2 is SMNVEV (reference sequence). The chain's CDR3 is CASSLPGQYTEAFF. DNA for the CDR3: TGTGCCAGCAGTTTACCGGGGCAGTACACTGAAGCTTTCTTT.

The sample holds a few counts of this clonotype. This sequence joins TRBV28 and TRBJ1-1; D ambiguous. The CDR3 runs 11 residues. V lost 0 bases, J lost 7 bases, and 3 bases lay in between. Germline CDR1 reads MDHEN; CDR2 reads SYDVKM. The CDR3 region has the DNA TGTGCCAGCAGTTTATGGGGTGAAGCTTTCTTT. This codes for CASSLWGEAFF.

Ten or more counts support this clonotype. This chain links TRBV6-4 with TRBJ2-7; 8 nucleotides agree with TRBD1. V shed 7 bases, J shed 3 bases, and the junction held 17 bases outside the gene matches. The germline V gene encodes CDR1 MRHNA and CDR2 SNTAGT. This CDR3 region has 17 residues. The CDR3 spells CASTPNLGTGDVYEQYF. In DNA form, the CDR3 reads TGTGCCAGCACCCCAAATCTCGGGACAGGCGATGTCTACGAGCAGTACTTC.

This clonotype was detected ten times or more. This sequence joins TRBV7-9 and TRBJ1-1, with a tentative D call TRBD1 (6 bases). The length of the CDR3 is 16 residues. V gave up 5 bases and J gave up 3 bases, with 19 bases separating them. CDR1 is SEHNR and CDR2 is FQNEAQ in the germline V gene (reference sequence). CDR3 protein: CASSPHWGAQDTEAFF. CDR3 nucleotide sequence: TGTGCCAGCAGCCCCCATTGGGGGGCGCAGGACACTGAAGCTTTCTTT.

The genes are TRBV3-1 and TRBJ2-7; TRBD2 matches at 8 bases. The length of the CDR3 is 14 residues. The V gene end was trimmed by 4 bases and the J gene end by 5 bases; junction bases not matched to a gene: 7. The V gene's germline CDR1 is LGHDT and CDR2 YNNKEL (reference sequence). CDR3: CASSRKRGHNEQYF. The CDR3 region has the DNA TGTGCCAGCAGCCGGAAGCGGGGGCACAACGAGCAGTACTTC.

This clonotype was detected many times. The genes are TRBV2 and TRBJ1-5; D not resolved. V was cut by 6 bases and J by 0 bases, with 6 bases left in between. The CDR3 is 13 amino acids. Germline loops: CDR1 SNHLY, CDR2 FYNNEI. The CDR3 reads CASRAYSNQPQHF. The CDR3 DNA is TGTGCCAGCAGGGCCTATAGCAATCAGCCCCAGCATTTT.

At least ten counts were recorded for this clonotype. The gene calls are TRBV6-5 and TRBJ2-7; 8 bases are shared with TRBD1. With V trimmed by 6 bases and J by 3 bases, 7 bases remained unmatched. This CDR3 is 14 amino acids long. Germline lookup yields CDR1 MNHEY and CDR2 SVGAGI. The CDR3: CASRRETGGYEQYF. Here the CDR3 DNA reads TGTGCCAGCAGGAGGGAAACAGGGGGCTACGAGCAGTACTTC.

This clonotype was seen many times. The chain uses TRBV11-1 and TRBJ1-1, with TRBD1 as a possible D gene (5 bases). The CDR3 contains 14 residues. The germline CDR1 and CDR2 sequences are SGHAT and FQDESV (reference sequence). V lost 5 bases to trimming and J lost 1 base, with 11 bases between them. The CDR3 region is CASSGGRKNTEAFF. The CDR3 nucleotides are TGTGCCAGCAGCGGGGGACGGAAGAACACTGAAGCTTTCTTT. Variable domain in full (rest from reference TRBV11-1 and TRBJ1-1): EAEVAQSPRYKITEKSQAVAFWCDPISGHATLYWYRQILGQGPELLVQFQDESVVDDSQLPKDRFSAERLKGVDSTLKIQPAELGDSAMYLCASSGGRKNTEAFFGQGTRLTVV.

This clonotype was counted ten times or more. J is TRBJ2-7 and V is TRBV4-1; possibly TRBD2 for D (6 bases). CDR1 is MGHRA, CDR2 YSYEKL, per germline. The V and J ends lost 4 bases and 7 bases respectively, with 14 bases between them. The CDR3 is 13 amino acids. CDR3 sequence reads: CASSPAGGWEQYF. The CDR3 bases are TGCGCCAGCAGCCCGGCCGGAGGGTGGGAGCAGTACTTC.

The chain is built from TRBV24-1 and TRBJ2-2; 8 positions match TRBD1. The CDR3 totals 13 residues. Germline CDR1 and CDR2: KGHDR and SFDVKD. J gave up 6 bases and V 9 bases, and 5 bases lay outside the gene matches. CDR3 sequence (DNA): TGTGCCACCGGACAGGGAAGGGCCGGGGAGCTGTTTTTT. This encodes CATGQGRAGELFF.

This clonotype appeared a single time. The chain combines TRBV12-3 or TRBV12-4 with TRBJ2-7, with 9 bases identical to TRBD2. V was pared by 5 bases and J by 8 bases, with 7 bases of the junction left unmatched. CDR3 length: 13 residues. CDR3 in amino acids: CASSQLRGGKQYF. The CDR3 DNA follows: TGTGCCAGCAGTCAGTTGCGGGGGGGAAAGCAGTACTTC.

This clonotype occurred many times. This sequence joins TRBV20-1 and TRBJ2-7; D remains unclear. V was cut by 1 base and J by 7 bases, with 14 bases left in between. This CDR3 spans 13 amino acids. CDR1 and CDR2 from the germline V gene are DFQATT and SNEGSKA (reference sequence). CDR3 coding DNA: TGCAGTGCTAGAGTCGCTAGTCTGAGGGAGCAGTACTTC. It yields the protein CSARVASLREQYF.

This clonotype was counted many times. The chain is built from TRBV6-1 and TRBJ1-2; no clear D gene. The CDR3 has 13 residues. CDR1 is MNHNS and CDR2 is SASEGT in the germline V gene. The V end lost 5 bases, the J end lost 7 bases, and 14 bases lay between the germline ends. In DNA, the CDR3 is TGTGCCAGCAGTCCGAGCCTTAGTCGTGGCTACACCTTC. Translated, it gives CASSPSLSRGYTF.

This clonotype was seen repeatedly, ten times or more. The chain carries TRBV28 and TRBJ1-4; D might be TRBD1 (6 bases). The V end was cut by 3 bases, the J end by 7 bases, with 21 bases between. From germline, CDR1 is MDHEN and CDR2 SYDVKM. The CDR3 has 17 residues. CDR3: CASSFGSARGGFEKLFF. The CDR3, as DNA: TGTGCCAGCAGTTTTGGGTCAGCGAGGGGGGGGTTTGAAAAACTGTTTTTT.

This clonotype turned up a few times. The chain is built from TRBV28 and TRBJ2-7; no clear D gene. Trimming took off 2 bases at V and 7 bases at J, with 9 bases between the two ends. The CDR3 is made up of 12 amino acids. The germline gives CDR1 MDHEN, CDR2 SYDVKM. CDR3 nucleotides: TGTGCCAGCAGTTTAAACCCGAGGGAGCAGTACTTC. Its protein is CASSLNPREQYF.

In this sample, this clonotype turned up many times. The rearrangement uses TRBV5-5 and TRBJ2-7; D remains unclear. In germline, CDR1 is SGHKS, CDR2 YYEKEE (reference sequence). The V end was cut by 0 bases, the J end by 6 bases, with 7 bases between. The CDR3 length is 12 residues. The CDR3 sequence is CASSLVVGEQYF. The CDR3 nucleotides are TGTGCCAGCAGCTTGGTCGTCGGCGAGCAGTACTTC.

The chain recombines TRBV2 with TRBJ2-7; 8 bases line up with TRBD2. Looked up from germline, CDR1 is SNHLY and CDR2 is FYNNEI. Trimming cost V 7 bases and J 2 bases; bases outside gene matches: 7. The CDR3 sequence is 14 residues long. The DNA of the CDR3 is TGTGCCAGCACACCAGCGGGGGTACCCTACGAGCAGTACTTC. Protein product: CASTPAGVPYEQYF. Full variable domain (missing parts from reference TRBV2 and TRBJ2-7): EPEVTQTPSHQVTQMGQEVILRCVPISNHLYFYWYRQILGQKVEFLVSFYNNEISEKSEIFDDQFSVERPDGSNFTLKIRSTKLEDSAMYFCASTPAGVPYEQYFGPGTRLTVT.

This clonotype was seen many times. V is TRBV15 and J is TRBJ1-2, with 7 bases matching TRBD1. V was clipped by 1 base and J by 4 bases; unmatched bases: 6. Germline CDR1 reads LNHNV; CDR2 reads YYDKDF (reference sequence). This CDR3 region has 15 residues. For the CDR3, the DNA is TGTGCCACCAGCAGAGCTGGGACAGATCCCTATGGCTACACCTTC. Protein product: CATSRAGTDPYGYTF.

This clonotype was recorded many times. The chain links TRBV30 to TRBJ1-1, with D tentatively TRBD1 (6 bases). V was shortened by 3 bases and J by 2 bases, with 7 bases between the two germline ends. The CDR3 is 12 amino acids. Looked up from germline, CDR1 is GTSNPN and CDR2 is SVGIG (reference sequence). The CDR3 DNA sequence: TGTGCCTGGAGACAGGGTAACACTGAAGCTTTCTTT. Encoded protein: CAWRQGNTEAFF.